These 26 T cell receptor beta chains originate from one sample sequenced in a study of cytomegalovirus exposure and HLA in healthy donors. PCR was performed using 60 Vbeta and 13 Jbeta primers. The assay was immunoSEQ multiplex PCR, and TCRdb's table has in-frame clones only and misses some. The sample lists fewer than 40,000 clones; roughly 80% were seen once. Sequences were obtained from PBMCs. The receptors stem from a woman aged 40 to 49 in good health and CMV-seronegative.

This clone was recorded a few times. V is TRBV5-8 and J is TRBJ1-3; no reliable D call. The CDR3 has 15 amino acids. V dropped 1 base and J dropped 0 bases, with 8 bases sitting between them. Germline V lookup: CDR1 SGHTS, CDR2 YDEGEE. CDR3 bases: TGTGCCAGCAGCTTGATGAGTAGCTCTGGAAACACCATATATTTT. Encoded protein: CASSLMSSSGNTIYF.

The chain links TRBV13 to TRBJ1-2; 8 bases match TRBD1. The length of the CDR3 is 14 residues. The germline CDR1 and CDR2 sequences are PRHDT and FYEKMQ (reference sequence). J gave up 8 bases and V 5 bases, and 10 bases lay outside the gene matches. The CDR3 loop is CASSARTGSRGYTF. The CDR3 region has the DNA TGTGCCAGCAGCGCTAGGACAGGGTCTCGAGGCTACACCTTC.

V is TRBV7-2 and J is TRBJ1-4, with D maybe TRBD1 (5 bases). Germline V gene data show CDR1 as SGHTA and CDR2 as FQGNSA. The ends were cut back, 3 bases at V and 8 bases at J, with 7 bases in the middle. The CDR3 loop spans 12 amino acids. CDR3 DNA sequence: TGTGCCAGCAGCTTTACAGGAGAAAAACTGTTTTTT. It yields the protein CASSFTGEKLFF.

The sample holds a few counts of this clone. This chain uses TRBV4-3 with TRBJ1-4, with 9 bases identical to TRBD1. V trimming: 4 bases; J trimming: 7 bases; junction bases outside the gene matches: 10. This CDR3 has 16 amino acids. Germline CDR1 reads LGHNA; CDR2 reads YSLEER. The CDR3 protein is CASSLTQGARGEKLFF. CDR3 bases: TGCGCCAGCAGCCTAACACAGGGGGCGCGGGGTGAAAAACTGTTTTTT.

The rearrangement joins TRBV29-1 to TRBJ2-3, with a possible D match to TRBD2 (5 bases). There are 13 residues in the CDR3. Germline-derived CDR1 and CDR2 are SQVTM and ANQGSEA. V dropped 3 bases and J dropped 2 bases, with 9 bases sitting between them. For the CDR3, the DNA is TGCAGCGTTGATGGGAGCTTCACAGATACGCAGTATTTT. Its translation is CSVDGSFTDTQYF.

The chain joins TRBV7-9 to TRBJ1-1; D is ambiguous. Trimming removed 5 bases at V and 6 bases at J, with 13 bases between. The CDR3 contains 13 residues. The germline gives CDR1 SEHNR, CDR2 FQNEAQ (reference sequence). CDR3 nucleotides: TGTGCCAGCAGCCCGGGAAGGGTGGCTGAAGCTTTCTTT. Translating gives CASSPGRVAEAFF.

The chain links TRBV6-6 to TRBJ1-2, with 8 positions matching TRBD1. The J segment lost 4 bases and the V segment lost 8 bases, leaving 3 bases of the junction unmatched. Germline V gene data show CDR1 as MNHNY and CDR2 as SVGAGI (reference sequence). This CDR3 comprises 12 residues. The CDR3 region has the DNA TGTGCCAGCTACAGGGGGTCCTATGGCTACACCTTC. This gives the protein CASYRGSYGYTF.

The chain recombines TRBV11-2 with TRBJ1-3; D is uncertain. CDR1 is SGHAT, CDR2 FQNNGV, per germline. The CDR3 is 12 amino acids. The ends were cut back, 2 bases at V and 11 bases at J, with 10 bases in the middle. CDR3 DNA sequence: TGTGCCAGCAGCTTAAACAGTATGGCCATATATTTT. Translating it yields CASSLNSMAIYF.

The V and J genes are TRBV10-3 and TRBJ2-3, with D possibly being TRBD1 (8 bases). The CDR3 spans 18 residues. Germline values: CDR1 ENHRY, CDR2 SYGVKD. V was pared by 2 bases and J by 0 bases, with 18 bases between. The CDR3: CAISEGQGGGSSTDTQYF. The CDR3 DNA is TGTGCCATCAGTGAGGGACAGGGCGGGGGTTCGAGCACAGATACGCAGTATTTT.

This clone appeared a few times. This sequence joins TRBV5-1 and TRBJ1-2, with TRBD1 matching 8 bases. There are 13 residues in the CDR3. CDR1 is SGHRS and CDR2 is YFSETQ in the germline V gene. V gave up 0 bases and J gave up 6 bases; unmatched junction bases: 1. The CDR3 region has the DNA TGCGCCAGCAGCTTGGCGACAGGGGATGGCTACACCTTC. As protein: CASSLATGDGYTF.

Only a few counts were recorded for this clone. The chain combines TRBV6-1 with TRBJ2-5; 7 positions match TRBD1. From germline, CDR1 is MNHNS and CDR2 SASEGT. V lost 1 base, J lost 5 bases, and 10 bases stayed unmatched. The CDR3 is made up of 16 amino acids. CDR3 in DNA: TGTGCCAGCAGTGAAGGTGGCTTCAGGGGGTGGGAGACCCAGTACTTC. It encodes CASSEGGFRGWETQYF.

The chain couples TRBV28 to TRBJ1-2; D remains ambiguous. V was shortened by 2 bases and J by 6 bases, with 10 bases between the two germline ends. The CDR3 length is 13 residues. Germline assignment: CDR1 MDHEN and CDR2 SYDVKM. In DNA form, the CDR3 reads TGTGCCAGCAGTTTAGTAACATTAAATGGCTACACCTTC. Its protein product is CASSLVTLNGYTF.

This rearrangement joins TRBV15 to TRBJ1-6; D not resolved. The V gene lost 0 bases and the J gene lost 0 bases, with 6 bases spanning the gap. The CDR3 extends over 16 amino acids. The V gene's germline CDR1 is LNHNV and CDR2 YYDKDF (reference sequence). The CDR3 coding sequence is TGTGCCACCAGCAGAGAACTTAGCTCCTATAATTCACCCCTCCACTTT. Translated: CATSRELSSYNSPLHF.

This chain connects TRBV4-1 to TRBJ2-2, with D maybe TRBD1 (6 bases). Looked up from germline, CDR1 is MGHRA and CDR2 is YSYEKL. V was clipped by 0 bases and J by 4 bases, with 9 bases between them. The CDR3 sequence is 15 residues long. CDR3 sequence: CASSQDSRGTGELFF. CDR3 DNA: TGCGCCAGCAGCCAAGATTCCAGGGGCACCGGGGAGCTGTTTTTT.

V usage is TRBV20-1 and J usage is TRBJ2-5; D uncertain. The V end was cut by 2 bases, the J end by 4 bases, with 5 bases between. Germline V lookup: CDR1 DFQATT, CDR2 SNEGSKA (reference sequence). The CDR3 length is 11 residues. CDR3 bases: TGCAGTGCTAGACCCCTAGAGACCCAGTACTTC. Amino acid sequence: CSARPLETQYF.

This rearrangement joins TRBV15 to TRBJ2-7; maybe TRBD2 (5 bases). Trimming left V 0 bases short and J 1 base short, with 13 bases between. Looked up from germline, CDR1 is LNHNV and CDR2 is YYDKDF (reference sequence). The CDR3 contains 16 residues. The CDR3 sequence: CATSRDLEGRSYEQYF. The CDR3 DNA follows: TGTGCCACCAGCAGAGATCTCGAGGGTCGTTCCTACGAGCAGTACTTC. Using reference TRBV15 and TRBJ2-7 for the parts outside the CDR3, the full variable domain is DAMVIQNPRYQVTQFGKPVTLSCSQTLNHNVMYWYQQKSSQAPKLLFHYYDKDFNNEADTPDNFQSRRPNTSFCFLDIRSPGLGDTAMYLCATSRDLEGRSYEQYFGPGTRLTVT.

The rearrangement joins TRBV19 to TRBJ1-4; D is ambiguous. Germline loops: CDR1 LNHDA, CDR2 SQIVND (reference sequence). Trimming removed 6 bases at V and 0 bases at J, with 8 bases between. There are 14 residues in the CDR3. The CDR3 bases are TGTGCCAGTAGCCTGTCAGCAACTAATGAAAAACTGTTTTTT. This sequence encodes CASSLSATNEKLFF. Filled out from reference TRBV19 and TRBJ1-4, the complete variable domain reads DGGITQSPKYLFRKEGQNVTLSCEQNLNHDAMYWYRQDPGQGLRLIYYSQIVNDFQKGDIAEGYSVSREKKESFPLTVTSAQKNPTAFYLCASSLSATNEKLFFGSGTQLSVL.

V is TRBV9 and J is TRBJ2-1; 10 nucleotides agree with TRBD2. V dropped 4 bases and J dropped 0; count of bases not matched to a gene: 4. The CDR3 length is 16 residues. Germline V lookup: CDR1 SGDLS, CDR2 YYNGEE. The CDR3 DNA reads TGTGCCAGCAGCCGACTAGCGGGTAGCTCCTACAATGAGCAGTTCTTC. Protein: CASSRLAGSSYNEQFF.

The chain combines TRBV6-5 with TRBJ1-3, with TRBD1 identical over 7 bases. The trim removed 6 bases at V and 5 bases at J, leaving 7 bases unmatched. Germline V gene lookup returns CDR1 MNHEY and CDR2 SVGAGI. CDR3 length: 14 amino acids. The CDR3 spells CASSPGGFRNTIYF. In DNA form, the CDR3 reads TGTGCCAGCAGCCCAGGGGGATTTAGAAACACCATATATTTT.

This clone was observed once. The rearrangement uses TRBV15 and TRBJ2-1; weak D call: TRBD2 (6 bases). The ends were cut back, 3 bases at V and 0 bases at J, with 9 bases in the middle. CDR1 LNHNV and CDR2 YYDKDF come from the germline V gene (reference sequence). This CDR3 comprises 15 residues. CDR3 bases: TGTGCCACCAGCAGCGCGGGGAGCTCCTACAATGAGCAGTTCTTC. Amino acid sequence: CATSSAGSSYNEQFF.

V gene TRBV5-6 combines with J gene TRBJ1-2; TRBD1 matches 7 bases. This CDR3 comprises 15 residues. V lost 4 bases to trimming and J lost 4 bases; unmatched junction nucleotides: 10. CDR1 and CDR2 from the germline V gene are SGHDT and YYEEEE. DNA of the CDR3: TGTGCCAGCAGCGGCGCCGGGACAGCCCTCTATGGCTACACCTTC. Translation: CASSGAGTALYGYTF.

V is TRBV2 and J is TRBJ1-1; D is unresolved. Trimming stripped 3 bases from V and 10 bases from J, with 12 bases between. The CDR3 totals 12 residues. The V gene's germline CDR1 is SNHLY and CDR2 FYNNEI. The CDR3 region is CASSELDRGAFF. The DNA for the CDR3 is TGTGCCAGCAGTGAGTTGGATCGGGGAGCTTTCTTT.

This CDR3 reads CASRLTGFDTQYF. In nucleotides, the CDR3 is TGTGCCAGCAGACTAACAGGGTTCGATACGCAGTATTTT. V usage is TRBV7-8 and J usage is TRBJ2-3, with TRBD1 as a possible D gene (6 bases). The V gene lost 6 bases and the J gene lost 6 bases, with 13 bases spanning the gap. The germline gives CDR1 SGHVS, CDR2 FQNEAQ. CDR3 length: 13 residues.

The chain carries TRBV7-2 and TRBJ1-1; no clear D gene. The CDR3 is made up of 13 amino acids. From germline, CDR1 is SGHTA and CDR2 FQGNSA. V gave up 7 bases and J gave up 8 bases, with 17 bases separating them. The CDR3 is CASTLDLRAEAFF. In DNA, the CDR3 is TGTGCCAGCACCTTGGACTTAAGGGCGGAAGCTTTCTTT.

The chain recombines TRBV28 with TRBJ2-2, with a tentative D call TRBD1 (6 bases). Trimming took 5 bases from V and 6 from J, leaving 13 bases between them. The CDR3 runs 14 residues. Per the germline V gene, CDR1 is MDHEN and CDR2 is SYDVKM. CDR3: CASSDQGWAGELFF. CDR3 nucleotide sequence: TGTGCCAGCAGTGACCAGGGGTGGGCCGGGGAGCTGTTTTTT.

V is TRBV19 and J is TRBJ1-1, with TRBD1 as a possible D gene (5 bases). This CDR3 spans 15 amino acids. The V gene lost 5 bases and the J gene lost 6 bases, with 19 bases spanning the gap. The germline CDR1 and CDR2 sequences are LNHDA and SQIVND (reference sequence). CDR3: CASSPIGQGGAEAFF. CDR3 nucleotides: TGTGCCAGTAGTCCTATTGGGCAGGGAGGAGCTGAAGCTTTCTTT.